The source of this T cell receptor (beta chain) is a study of Ad26.COV2.S vaccination and SARS-CoV-2 variants (dated by TCRdb to the early 2020s). With respect to the entire study: Vaccine-arm donors came from COV1001, a multicentre, randomized, double-blind, placebo-controlled phase I-IIa trial of Ad26.COV2.S in healthy adults. Ad26.COV2.S was administered intramuscularly at 5 x 10^10 or 1 x 10^11 viral particles, either as a single shot or as two shots given 56 days apart. TCRbeta repertoire sequencing was used to assess the specificity and breadth of SARS-CoV-2-reactive T cell receptors after Ad26.COV2.S vaccination. The TCR-sequenced set comprised around 30 samples: around 20 Ad26.COV2.S vaccine recipients, 5 placebo recipients and 8 SARS-CoV-2 convalescent individuals. Trial participants were randomized into five groups of five, in which low-dose or high-dose Ad26.COV2.S was given once or twice, or placebo was given on both occasions. Throughout the experiments and outcome assessment, investigators stayed blinded to trial group allocation. What the authors observed across the whole study: Ad26.COV2.S recipients had higher spike-specific TCR breadth than placebo recipients (P = 0.0014). Substantial breadth of spike-specific CD8+ and CD4+ T cell responses was reported after vaccination. According to the authors, total T cell responses may have been underestimated by the TCR breadth and depth analyses. The study was not powered for comparison of responses between vaccine doses or regimens. Vaccine and placebo recipients had similar non-spike TCR breadth, a finding consistent with the vaccine containing only spike.

Reading the label with the study, this specimen's treatment or condition is: some 19 received Ad26.COV2.S at low or high dose, single or two shots; about 5 received placebo; per-sample allocation not given. For vaccine and placebo recipients, repertoires were sequenced using samples collected on day 63 after the first injection. Between 29 July and 7 August 2020, Cohort 1b enrolled about 27 adults aged 18-55 years at one site in Boston, USA. Ad26.COV2.S consisted of a replication-incompetent adenovirus type 26 vector by which a prefusion-stabilized SARS-CoV-2 spike protein from the original Wuhan strain was expressed. To note about this clone: The antigen it binds to is not known. There are no base qualities to consult, and no much larger clone falls within one base.

There are 13 amino acids in the CDR3, from cysteine to phenylalanine inclusive. Only the CDR3 region is kept as DNA, spanning 39 bases read in frame from base 1. Based on the germline V gene, the CDR1 and CDR2 sequences are MNHEY and SVGAGI. V was cut back by 5 bases and J by 0 bases, leaving a gap of 8 bases between them. The immunoSEQ Assay was used to sequence TCRbeta CDR3 regions. After extraction, genomic DNA underwent amplification by bias-controlled multiplex PCR, followed by high-throughput sequencing. The authors' analysis ran thus. To quantify the absolute abundance of each unique TCRbeta CDR3 region, sequences were collapsed and filtered. T cell fraction was estimated by normalization of TCRbeta template counts to usable DNA, with usable DNA being measured through amplification of reference genes present in all nucleated cells. Repertoire TCRs were annotated as SARS-CoV-2-specific when V gene, CDR3 amino acid sequence and J gene were exactly matched to a known reactive TCR set. MIRA supplied the reference SARS-CoV-2 TCR set, which was filtered for enrichment in COVID-19-positive ImmuneCODE repertoires so that public or cross-reactive TCRs were removed. Using the MIRA antigens, annotated TCRs were further analysed by specific ORF or by position within an ORF. Breadth was defined as annotated unique rearrangements over total unique productive rearrangements; depth was the summed frequency of those rearrangements. TCR breadth was compared between groups using two-sided Wilcoxon rank-sum tests. In its TCRdb copy, this immuneACCESS table keeps in-frame sequences only and misses some clones. Where compared with another copy, unresolved V genes explain less than half of these, and the others have no known cause. Clonal size and the V and J genes are those of that table, whereas D and trimming came from the DNA. Counted in this sample were roughly 330,000 clones; about nine tenths of them appeared once. Clones ranked in the top ten supply over 5% of the sample.

Specimen: peripheral blood, collected in a trial of Ad26.COV2.S vaccine versus placebo. The clonotype comes from a person aged 18-65 years who received the Ad26.COV2.S COVID-19 vaccine or a placebo. The V and J genes are TRBV6-5 and TRBJ2-7; the D gene cannot be named for sure. The nucleotides read TGTGCCAGCAGTCCCGTAGGCTCCTACGAGCAGTACTTC. Translated, it gives CASSPVGSYEQYF.